These T cell receptor beta chains were read from a single sample in a study of blood T cell repertoires in COVID-19. Sequenced by immunoSEQ multiplex PCR; TCRdb stores in-frame clones only, minus some. The table includes roughly 240,000 clones, approximately 82% detected once. The sequenced sample consisted of peripheral blood. The receptor set was obtained from a man in his sixties who had recovered from COVID-19. The CDR3 runs from the conserved cysteine through the conserved F or W. The order of the fields is CDR3 protein, CDR3 DNA, J gene, V gene, clone size, D gene. D genes are given only for firm matches. Where a row states a size, it is once, few, many or the class of an expanded clone; other rows omit it.

CASSFWLAGGLGELFF,TGTGCCAGCAGCTTTTGGCTAGCGGGGGGGCTTGGGGAGCTGTTTTTT,TRBJ2-2,TRBV7-2,few,TRBD2
CASSVGGRTSGSYEQYF,TGTGCCAGCAGCGTAGGGGGGCGGACTAGCGGGAGCTACGAGCAGTACTTC,TRBJ2-7,TRBV9,once,TRBD2
CASGSGGRALSDTQYF,TGTGCTAGTGGTTCTGGGGGGAGGGCCCTGTCGGATACGCAGTATTTT,TRBJ2-3,TRBV12-5,.,TRBD2
CASSLALGGRVDTQYF,TGTGCCAGCAGCTTAGCGCTGGGGGGGCGCGTGGATACGCAGTATTTT,TRBJ2-3,TRBV7-9,.,.
CASSFLGQGTFF,TGTGCCAGCAGTTTCTTAGGACAGGGCACTTTCTTT,TRBJ1-1,TRBV27,.,TRBD1
CASSFPNANYGYTF,TGTGCCAGCAGCTTCCCTAATGCTAACTATGGCTACACCTTC,TRBJ1-2,TRBV11-2,.,.
CASSQDSRQGALSFSYNEQFF,TGCGCCAGCAGCCAAGATTCGCGACAGGGGGCGCTTTCTTTCTCCTACAATGAGCAGTTCTTC,TRBJ2-1,TRBV4-1,.,TRBD1
CASSFPDRVLAGELFF,TGTGCCAGCAGCTTCCCGGACAGGGTCCTGGCCGGGGAGCTGTTTTTT,TRBJ2-2,TRBV11-2,.,TRBD1
CASSVPGQGIYSSYEQYF,TGTGCCAGCAGCGTACCGGGACAGGGTATATATTCTTCCTACGAGCAGTACTTC,TRBJ2-7,TRBV27,.,TRBD1
CASSLVTELNSPLHF,TGTGCCAGCAGCTTGGTGACAGAACTTAATTCACCCCTCCACTTT,TRBJ1-6,TRBV5-6,few,.
CASSEVGGGARTGELFF,TGTGCCAGCAGTGAAGTAGGCGGGGGGGCCCGAACCGGGGAGCTGTTTTTT,TRBJ2-2,TRBV25-1,.,TRBD2
CASSQGRTETQYF,TGTGCCAGCAGCCAGGGGCGGACAGAGACCCAGTACTTC,TRBJ2-5,TRBV3-1/TRBV3-2,.,.
CAWSLQGRDEQYF,TGTGCCTGGAGTCTGCAGGGTCGGGACGAGCAGTACTTC,TRBJ2-7,TRBV30,.,.
CASSAEYRTLTGANVLTF,TGTGCCAGCAGCGCCGAGTACAGGACCCTCACTGGGGCCAACGTCCTGACTTTC,TRBJ2-6,TRBV11-2,.,.
CASSYPHDGGEAFF,TGTGCCAGCAGTTACCCTCACGACGGAGGTGAAGCTTTCTTT,TRBJ1-1,TRBV6-6,.,.
CASSIGTSGAYEQYF,TGTGCCAGCAGCATCGGGACTAGCGGGGCTTACGAGCAGTACTTC,TRBJ2-7,TRBV9,.,TRBD2
CASSPPDTVSGNTIYF,TGTGCCAGCTCACCACCCGACACCGTCTCTGGAAACACCATATATTTT,TRBJ1-3,TRBV18,.,.
CASSLNPSGGTQYF,TGTGCCAGCAGCTTGAACCCTAGCGGGGGAACGCAGTATTTT,TRBJ2-3,TRBV5-4,.,TRBD2
CASSTRDTTGELFF,TGTGCCAGCAGCACTCGGGACACCACCGGGGAGCTGTTTTTT,TRBJ2-2,TRBV21-1,.,.
CAWSAGTGPTDTQYF,TGTGCCTGGAGCGCCGGGACAGGGCCCACAGATACGCAGTATTTT,TRBJ2-3,TRBV30,.,TRBD1
CASSPGQGGITEAFF,TGTGCCAGCTCACCCGGACAGGGGGGGATCACTGAAGCTTTCTTT,TRBJ1-1,TRBV18,once,TRBD1
CASSFYPGLPNTGELFF,TGTGCCAGCAGTTTCTATCCGGGACTACCGAACACCGGGGAGCTGTTTTTT,TRBJ2-2,TRBV27,.,TRBD2
CSGRGRPNTEAFF,TGCAGCGGCCGAGGCAGACCGAACACTGAAGCTTTCTTT,TRBJ1-1,TRBV29-1,.,.
CASSADHRGGELFF,TGTGCCAGCAGCGCAGATCATCGAGGGGGGGAGCTGTTTTTT,TRBJ2-2,TRBV9,.,.
CASGTSGRGGSYNEQFF,TGTGCCAGCGGGACTAGCGGGAGAGGAGGCTCCTACAATGAGCAGTTCTTC,TRBJ2-1,TRBV7-8,.,TRBD2
CASSLTGFGNQPQHF,TGTGCCAGCAGCTTGACAGGGTTCGGCAATCAGCCCCAGCATTTT,TRBJ1-5,TRBV7-6,.,TRBD1